Listed here is a single T cell receptor (beta chain). Original analysis: Scientists estimated how many nucleated cells there were by amplifying reference gene primers. Clones were read by immunoSEQ multiplex PCR, and TCRdb kept only the in-frame ones, dropping some. V and J calls and clone size come straight from that table; D and trimming were deduced from the DNA. The sample records about 100,000 clones, about four fifths being singletons. The sample belongs to a study of blood T cell repertoires in COVID-19. Background on the study: Researchers got acute and convalescent COVID-19 samples from the United States, Italy and Spain.

In germline, CDR1 is MDHEN, CDR2 SYDVKM. This CDR3 is built from 18 residues. The V and J ends lost 5 bases and 1 base, in that order; junction bases with no gene match: 15. The clonotype originates from an elderly man with COVID-19, enrolled during active disease. The chain couples TRBV28 to TRBJ2-7; TRBD2 agrees at 9 bases. Specimen: peripheral blood. The CDR3: CASSLLDRPGLASYEQYF. The CDR3 DNA is TGTGCCAGCAGTCTTCTGGACAGGCCGGGACTAGCTTCCTACGAGCAGTACTTC. Filled out from reference TRBV28 and TRBJ2-7, the complete variable domain reads DVKVTQSSRYLVKRTGEKVFLECVQDMDHENMFWYRQDPGLGLRLIYFSYDVKMKEKGDIPEGYSVSREKKERFSLILESASTNQTSMYLCASSLLDRPGLASYEQYFGPGTRLTVT.